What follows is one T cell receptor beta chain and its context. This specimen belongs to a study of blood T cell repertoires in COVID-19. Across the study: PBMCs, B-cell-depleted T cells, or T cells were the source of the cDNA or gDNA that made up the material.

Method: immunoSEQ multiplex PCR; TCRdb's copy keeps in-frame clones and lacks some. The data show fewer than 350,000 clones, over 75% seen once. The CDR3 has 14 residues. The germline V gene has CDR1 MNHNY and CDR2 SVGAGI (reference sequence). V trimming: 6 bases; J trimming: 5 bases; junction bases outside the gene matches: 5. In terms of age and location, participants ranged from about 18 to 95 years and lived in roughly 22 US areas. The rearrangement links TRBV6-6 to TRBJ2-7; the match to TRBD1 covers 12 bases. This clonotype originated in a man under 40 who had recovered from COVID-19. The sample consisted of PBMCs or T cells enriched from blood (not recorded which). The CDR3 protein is CASRRGTGGNEQYF. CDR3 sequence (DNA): TGTGCCAGCAGACGGGGGACAGGGGGCAACGAGCAGTACTTC.